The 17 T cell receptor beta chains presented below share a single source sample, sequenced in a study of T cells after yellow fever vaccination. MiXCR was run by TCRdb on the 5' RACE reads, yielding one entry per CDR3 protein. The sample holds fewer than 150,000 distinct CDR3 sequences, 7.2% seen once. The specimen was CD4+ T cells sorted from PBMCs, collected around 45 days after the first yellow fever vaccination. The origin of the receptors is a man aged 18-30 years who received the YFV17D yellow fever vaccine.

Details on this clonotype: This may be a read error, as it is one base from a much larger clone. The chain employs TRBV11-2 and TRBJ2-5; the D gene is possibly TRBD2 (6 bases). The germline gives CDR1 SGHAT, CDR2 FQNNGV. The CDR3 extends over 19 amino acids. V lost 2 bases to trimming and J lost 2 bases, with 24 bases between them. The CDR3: CASSLSSVLSARGQETQYF. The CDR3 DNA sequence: TGTGCCAGCAGCTTAAGCAGTGTACTATCGGCTCGGGGGCAAGAGACCCAGTACTTC.

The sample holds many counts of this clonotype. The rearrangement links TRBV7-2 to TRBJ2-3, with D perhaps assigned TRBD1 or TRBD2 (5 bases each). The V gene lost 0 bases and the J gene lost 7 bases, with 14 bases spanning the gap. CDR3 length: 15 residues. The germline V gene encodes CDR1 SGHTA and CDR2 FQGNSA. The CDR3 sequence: CASSLAGVVGNTQYF. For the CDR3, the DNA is TGTGCCAGCAGCTTAGCGGGGGTGGTCGGGAATACGCAGTATTTT.

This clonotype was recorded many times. CDR3 sequence: CASSLQDSEAFF. The CDR3 DNA reads as TGCGCCAGCAGCTTGCAGGACAGTGAAGCTTTCTTT. This chain joins TRBV5-1 and TRBJ1-1; D perhaps matches TRBD1 (6 bases). The CDR3 has 12 residues. The V and J ends lost 1 base and 7 bases respectively, with 8 bases between them. Germline CDR1 SGHRS, CDR2 YFSETQ.

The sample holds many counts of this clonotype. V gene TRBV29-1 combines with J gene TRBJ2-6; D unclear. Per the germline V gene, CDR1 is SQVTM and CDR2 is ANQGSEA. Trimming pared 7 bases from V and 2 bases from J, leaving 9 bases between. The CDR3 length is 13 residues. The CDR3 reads CSASQPGANVLTF. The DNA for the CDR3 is TGCAGCGCCAGTCAACCTGGGGCCAACGTCCTGACTTTC.

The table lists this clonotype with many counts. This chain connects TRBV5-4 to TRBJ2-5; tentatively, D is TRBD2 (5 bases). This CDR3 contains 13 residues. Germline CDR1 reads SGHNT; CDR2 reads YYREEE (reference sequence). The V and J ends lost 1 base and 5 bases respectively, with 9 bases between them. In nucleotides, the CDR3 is TGTGCCAGCAGCTTGCAGGTAGCGGAGACCCAGTACTTC. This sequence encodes CASSLQVAETQYF.

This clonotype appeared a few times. Here the CDR3 reads CASSPTQGVPEAFF. The CDR3 DNA reads TGTGCCAGCTCACCAACGCAGGGAGTTCCTGAAGCTTTCTTT. The chain couples TRBV18 to TRBJ1-1; a weak D match, TRBD1 (5 bases). Germline-derived CDR1 and CDR2 are KGHSH and LQKENI. Trimming shortened V by 2 bases and J by 6 bases, and 13 bases separated the two germline ends. This CDR3 has 14 residues.

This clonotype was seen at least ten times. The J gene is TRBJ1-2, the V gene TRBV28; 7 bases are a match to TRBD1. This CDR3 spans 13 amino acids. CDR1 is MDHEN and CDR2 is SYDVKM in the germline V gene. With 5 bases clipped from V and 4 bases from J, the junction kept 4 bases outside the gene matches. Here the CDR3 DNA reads TGTGCCAGCAGTCCGGGACAGACCTATGGCTACACCTTC. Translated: CASSPGQTYGYTF.

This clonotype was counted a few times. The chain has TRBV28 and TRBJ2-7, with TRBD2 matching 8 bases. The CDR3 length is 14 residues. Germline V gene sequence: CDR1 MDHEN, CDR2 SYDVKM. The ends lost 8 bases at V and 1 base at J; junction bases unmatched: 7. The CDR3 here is CASRRRGGSYEQYV. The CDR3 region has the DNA TGTGCCAGCCGACGCCGGGGGGGGTCCTACGAGCAGTACGTC.

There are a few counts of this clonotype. CDR3 protein: CASSQDLQGSGEAFF. CDR3 coding DNA: TGCGCCAGCAGCCAAGATCTCCAGGGAAGTGGTGAAGCTTTCTTT. J is TRBJ1-1 and V is TRBV4-1, with D perhaps matching TRBD1 (5 bases). The CDR3 totals 15 residues. V was trimmed by 0 bases and J by 7 bases, leaving 15 bases between them. Germline CDR1 MGHRA, CDR2 YSYEKL.

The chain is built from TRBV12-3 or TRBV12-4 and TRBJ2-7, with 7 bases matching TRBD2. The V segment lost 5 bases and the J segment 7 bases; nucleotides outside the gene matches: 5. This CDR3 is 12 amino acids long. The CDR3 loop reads CASSPDGREQYF. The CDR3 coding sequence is TGTGCCAGCAGTCCCGACGGGAGGGAGCAGTACTTC.

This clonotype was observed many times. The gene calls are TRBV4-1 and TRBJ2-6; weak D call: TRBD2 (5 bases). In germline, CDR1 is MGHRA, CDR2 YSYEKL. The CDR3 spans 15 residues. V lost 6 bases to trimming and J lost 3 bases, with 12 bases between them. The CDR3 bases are TGCGCCAGCAGGAGCTTAGGACTTGGGGCCAACGTCCTGACTTTC. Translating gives CASRSLGLGANVLTF.

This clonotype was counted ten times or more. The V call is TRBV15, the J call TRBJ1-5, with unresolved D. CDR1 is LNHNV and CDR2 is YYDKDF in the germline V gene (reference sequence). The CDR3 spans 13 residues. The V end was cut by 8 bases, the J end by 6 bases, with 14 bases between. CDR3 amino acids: CATSRGTGQPQHF. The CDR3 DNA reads TGTGCCACCTCTCGTGGAACGGGTCAGCCCCAGCATTTT.

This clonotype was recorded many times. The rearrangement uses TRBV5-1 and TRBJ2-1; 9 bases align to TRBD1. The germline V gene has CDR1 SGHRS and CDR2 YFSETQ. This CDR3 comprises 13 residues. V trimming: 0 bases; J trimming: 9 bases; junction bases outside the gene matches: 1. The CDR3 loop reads CASSLGDRAEQFF. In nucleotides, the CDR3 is TGCGCCAGCAGCTTGGGGGACAGGGCTGAGCAGTTCTTC.

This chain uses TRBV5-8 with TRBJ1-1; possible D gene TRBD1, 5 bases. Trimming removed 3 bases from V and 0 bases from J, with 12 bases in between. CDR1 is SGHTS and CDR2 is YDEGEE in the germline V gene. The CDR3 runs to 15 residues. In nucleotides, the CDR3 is TGTGCCAGCAGCTCTGGGGCAGGGCTGAACACTGAAGCTTTCTTT. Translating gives CASSSGAGLNTEAFF.

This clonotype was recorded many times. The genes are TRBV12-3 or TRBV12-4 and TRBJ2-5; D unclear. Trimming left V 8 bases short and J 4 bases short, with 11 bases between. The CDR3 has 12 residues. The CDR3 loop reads CASLKETETQYF. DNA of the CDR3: TGTGCCAGCCTGAAGGAGACAGAGACCCAGTACTTC.

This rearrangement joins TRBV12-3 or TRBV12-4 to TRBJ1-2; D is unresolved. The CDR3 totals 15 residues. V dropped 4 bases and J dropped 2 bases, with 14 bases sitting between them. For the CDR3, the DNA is TGTGCCAGCAGTTCCTCGGGAGGTATAAACTATGGCTACACCTTC. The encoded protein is CASSSSGGINYGYTF.

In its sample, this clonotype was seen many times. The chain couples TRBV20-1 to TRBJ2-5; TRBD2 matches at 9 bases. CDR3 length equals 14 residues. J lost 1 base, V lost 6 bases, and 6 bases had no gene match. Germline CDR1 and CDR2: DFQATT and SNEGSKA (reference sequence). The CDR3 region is CSAVAGAAQETQYF. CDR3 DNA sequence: TGCAGTGCCGTAGCGGGGGCAGCCCAAGAGACCCAGTACTTC.